Presented here are 16 T cell receptor beta chains from one specimen sequenced in a study of blood T cell repertoires in COVID-19. TCRdb's table, derived via immunoSEQ multiplex PCR, lists solely in-frame clones and lacks some. The data hold roughly 380,000 clones, with roughly four fifths observed a single time. The sample consisted of peripheral blood. These TCRs come from a human donor with acute or convalescent COVID-19. The donor label of this sample is uncertain.

This sequence joins TRBV29-1 and TRBJ1-1, with D tentatively TRBD1 (6 bases). V was cut by 1 base and J by 11 bases, with 20 bases left in between. Germline-derived CDR1 and CDR2 are SQVTM and ANQGSEA. The CDR3 runs 14 residues. In nucleotides, the CDR3 is TGCAGCGTTGAAGCGGCCGGCCAAGGGGGGGCGGCTTTCTTT. It yields the protein CSVEAAGQGGAAFF. The whole variable domain, remainder taken from reference TRBV29-1 and TRBJ1-1, is SAVISQKPSRDICQRGTSLTIQCQVDSQVTMMFWYRQQPGQSLTLIATANQGSEATYESGFVIDKFPISRPNLTFSTLTVSNMSPEDSSIYLCSVEAAGQGGAAFFGQGTRLTVV.

Concerning this clone itself: Given a much more abundant clone one base away, this may be a read error. Different DNA sequences within this sample yield the same CDR3. CDR3 DNA: TGTGCCAGCAGCTTAGCGGGGGGGCCGGGGGAGACCCAGTACTTC. Protein sequence: CASSLAGGPGETQYF. The chain recombines TRBV5-6 with TRBJ2-5; 10 bases agree with TRBD2. Looked up from germline, CDR1 is SGHDT and CDR2 is YYEEEE. The CDR3 is 15 amino acids. The trim removed 2 bases at V and 5 bases at J, leaving 6 bases unmatched.

J is TRBJ2-7 and V is TRBV11-2; TRBD1 is a possible D gene (5 bases). CDR3 size: 15 residues. V lost 5 bases and J lost 2, with 16 bases in between. The germline gives CDR1 SGHAT, CDR2 FQNNGV. The CDR3 region has the DNA TGTGCCAGCAGCATCGGACAATCCCGGGCCTACGAGCAGTACTTC. Its protein product is CASSIGQSRAYEQYF.

The rearrangement uses TRBV15 and TRBJ2-4, with 7 positions matching TRBD2. The CDR3 totals 16 residues. Germline CDR1 reads LNHNV; CDR2 reads YYDKDF (reference sequence). J lost 1 base, V lost 4 bases, and 7 bases had no gene match. This chain's CDR3 is CATSISREGAKNIQYF. Here the CDR3 DNA reads TGTGCCACCAGCATCTCAAGGGAGGGGGCCAAAAACATTCAGTACTTC.

This clone was detected only a few times. V and J are TRBV6-5 and TRBJ1-3; 8 bases are shared with TRBD1. With 7 bases clipped from V and 4 bases from J, the junction kept 6 bases outside the gene matches. This CDR3 is 14 amino acids long. Germline V lookup: CDR1 MNHEY, CDR2 SVGAGI. The CDR3 bases are TGTGCCAGCAAACTAACAGGGGGAGGAAACACCATATATTTT. Residues: CASKLTGGGNTIYF.

V is TRBV3-1 (or the pseudogene TRBV3-2) and J is TRBJ2-7; D gene ambiguous. There are 15 residues in the CDR3. Per germline, CDR1 LGHDT and CDR2 YNNKEL (reference sequence). V was clipped by 1 base and J by 3 bases, with 13 bases between them. The chain's CDR3 is CASSQGPLSGYEQYF. CDR3 DNA sequence: TGTGCCAGCAGCCAAGGGCCTCTTTCAGGCTACGAGCAGTACTTC.

The chain carries TRBV7-9 and TRBJ1-3, with unresolved D. V lost 4 bases to trimming and J lost 1 base, with 8 bases between them. The germline CDR1 and CDR2 sequences are SEHNR and FQNEAQ (reference sequence). The CDR3 sequence is 14 residues long. The CDR3, as DNA: TGTGCCAGCAGCTCCCCGCTATCTGGAAACACCATATATTTT. This codes for CASSSPLSGNTIYF.

The chain links TRBV12-3 or TRBV12-4 to TRBJ1-6; the D gene is possibly TRBD1 (5 bases). V was pared by 5 bases and J by 15 bases, with 17 bases between. This CDR3 is 13 amino acids long. The CDR3, as DNA: TGTGCCAGCAGTCTCGTAAGTCACAGGCACCTCCACTTT. Translation: CASSLVSHRHLHF.

The chain has TRBV30 and TRBJ1-5, with D possibly being TRBD1 (5 bases). This CDR3 has 15 residues. Trimming took off 2 bases at V and 0 bases at J, with 11 bases between the two ends. Germline CDR1 reads GTSNPN; CDR2 reads SVGIG (reference sequence). This CDR3 is CAWSNQGYSNQPQHF. DNA for the CDR3: TGTGCCTGGAGTAATCAGGGTTATAGCAATCAGCCCCAGCATTTT.

This chain joins TRBV7-2 and TRBJ2-7, with D unclear. The CDR3 has 12 residues. V dropped 2 bases and J dropped 3 bases, with 5 bases sitting between them. In germline, CDR1 is SGHTA, CDR2 FQGNSA. The CDR3 DNA sequence: TGTGCCAGCAGCTTAACTCGCTACGAGCAGTACTTC. Protein: CASSLTRYEQYF.

The chain couples TRBV3-1 (or the pseudogene TRBV3-2) to TRBJ1-4, with unresolved D. CDR3 size: 16 residues. The ends were cut back, 4 bases at V and 0 bases at J, with 12 bases in the middle. In germline, CDR1 is LGHDT, CDR2 YNNKEL (reference sequence). The CDR3 region has the DNA TGTGCCAGCAGCCCCGGGTCAACTGCAACTAATGAAAAACTGTTTTTT. Translation gives CASSPGSTATNEKLFF.

The chain has TRBV28 and TRBJ2-7; TRBD1 matches at 9 bases. The CDR3 has 15 residues. Trimming cost V 10 bases and J 2 bases; bases outside gene matches: 12. Germline V CDR1 and CDR2: MDHEN, SYDVKM. In DNA, the CDR3 is TGTGCCACATTCTCCCGGGACAGGGCAACCTACGAGCAGTACTTC. Translating it yields CATFSRDRATYEQYF.

V is TRBV12-3 or TRBV12-4 and J is TRBJ1-5, with D uncertain. Trimming removed 3 bases from V and 5 bases from J, with 8 bases in between. The CDR3 loop spans 13 amino acids. DNA of the CDR3: TGTGCCAGCAGTTTTACTCTGGATCAGCCCCAGCATTTT. It is translated as CASSFTLDQPQHF.

About this clone itself: The final CDR3 position lacks the conserved phenylalanine or tryptophan, pointing to a likely read error. It is unclear where the CDR3 begins or ends on the DNA, so no DNA is shown, and the CDR3 is as TCRdb lists it. J is TRBJ2-7 and V is TRBV6-5; the D call TRBD1 from the table was never checked on the DNA. The CDR3 is 11 amino acids long, termini counted. CDR1 is MNHEY and CDR2 is SVGAGI in the germline V gene. The chain's CDR3 is CAVTGTGSPGI.

This clone was observed once. V and J are TRBV5-1 and TRBJ1-1, with 9 bases fitting TRBD1. The CDR3 is 13 residues long. CDR1 and CDR2 (germline): SGHRS, YFSETQ. J gave up 11 bases and V 2 bases, and 7 bases lay outside the gene matches. This CDR3 reads CASSLGQGSLAFF. The CDR3 region has the DNA TGCGCCAGCAGCTTAGGACAGGGGTCGTTGGCTTTCTTT.

V usage is TRBV3-1 (or the pseudogene TRBV3-2) and J usage is TRBJ2-2; TRBD2 might be the D (6 bases). Germline CDR1 is LGHDT and CDR2 is YNNKEL (reference sequence). The CDR3 is made up of 14 amino acids. Here the CDR3 reads CETPGGEKTGELFF. In DNA, the CDR3 is TGTGAGACACCCGGCGGGGAAAAAACCGGGGAGCTGTTTTTT.